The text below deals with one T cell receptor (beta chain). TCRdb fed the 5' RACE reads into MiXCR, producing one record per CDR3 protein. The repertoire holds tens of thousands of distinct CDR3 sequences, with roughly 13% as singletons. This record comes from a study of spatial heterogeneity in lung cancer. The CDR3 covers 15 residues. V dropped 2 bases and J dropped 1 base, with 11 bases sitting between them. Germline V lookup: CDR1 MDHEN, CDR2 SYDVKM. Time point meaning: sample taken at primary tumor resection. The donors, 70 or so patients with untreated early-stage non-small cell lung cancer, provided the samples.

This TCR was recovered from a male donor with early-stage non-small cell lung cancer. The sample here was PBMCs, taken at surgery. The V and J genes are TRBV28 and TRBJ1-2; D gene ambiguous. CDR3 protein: CASSLVNRNNYGYTF. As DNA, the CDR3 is TGTGCCAGCAGTTTAGTGAACAGAAATAACTATGGCTACACCTTC.